These 19 T cell receptor beta chains originate from one sample sequenced in a study of graft-versus-host responses after intestinal transplantation (TCRdb year 2021). The library was prepared using the immunoSEQ multiplex PCR assay. TCRdb mirrors the immuneACCESS table, restricted to in-frame sequences. Some clones are absent from its copies; in checked studies, under half trace to an unresolved V gene, and the reason for the others is unknown. The sample yields 74,000 or so clones; roughly 90% were counted once. The ten largest clones add up to approximately 0.7% of the sample. The material sequenced was PBMCs, taken 98 days after intestinal transplantation. The receptors stem from a human patient who received an intestinal transplant, so some T cells may come from the graft donor.

The chain couples TRBV6-5 to TRBJ2-2; 7 bases fit TRBD2. The CDR3 consists of 15 residues. V lost 6 bases to trimming and J lost 3 bases; unmatched junction nucleotides: 7. CDR1 and CDR2 (germline): MNHEY, SVGAGI. The DNA of the CDR3 is TGTGCCAGCAGAGAGGGACTAAGGGACACCGGGGAGCTGTTTTTT. Its protein product is CASREGLRDTGELFF.

The chain joins TRBV5-1 to TRBJ2-3; 8 nucleotides align to TRBD1. The V segment lost 0 bases and the J segment 5 bases; nucleotides outside the gene matches: 2. The CDR3 is made up of 14 amino acids. Germline V CDR1 and CDR2: SGHRS, YFSETQ. The DNA of the CDR3 is TGCGCCAGCAGCTTGGAGGACAGGGAAGATACGCAGTATTTT. Amino acid sequence: CASSLEDREDTQYF.

In this sample, this clone turned up a few times. The chain uses TRBV28 and TRBJ1-1, with 7 bases that match TRBD1. The V segment lost 3 bases and the J segment 8 bases; nucleotides outside the gene matches: 15. The CDR3 is 16 amino acids. The germline CDR1 and CDR2 sequences are MDHEN and SYDVKM. CDR3 sequence: CASSFTVGGGQLEAFF. As DNA, the CDR3 is TGTGCCAGCAGTTTTACTGTGGGCGGGGGACAGTTAGAAGCTTTCTTT.

V and J are TRBV4-1 and TRBJ1-6, with 7 bases that match TRBD1. Germline V gene sequence: CDR1 MGHRA, CDR2 YSYEKL. This CDR3 region has 18 residues. The ends lost 0 bases at V and 3 bases at J; junction bases unmatched: 8. The CDR3 loop is CASSQEGGTGVYNSPLHF. CDR3 DNA: TGCGCCAGCAGCCAAGAGGGGGGAACAGGGGTCTATAATTCACCCCTCCACTTT.

The V gene is TRBV6-6, the J gene TRBJ2-5; D gene unclear. Deletions cut 6 bases from V and 5 bases from J, with 13 bases between. Germline CDR1 and CDR2: MNHNY and SVGAGI (reference sequence). The CDR3 is 13 residues long. CDR3 in DNA: TGTGCCAGCAGCCCCCCCGCCGAGGAGACCCAGTACTTC. It encodes CASSPPAEETQYF.

The rearrangement joins TRBV6-6 to TRBJ2-3; no definite D call. Deletions cut 2 bases from V and 1 base from J, with 4 bases between. CDR3 length: 13 residues. Germline CDR1 MNHNY, CDR2 SVGAGI (reference sequence). CDR3 amino acids: CASSYGGTDTQYF. CDR3 nucleotide sequence: TGTGCCAGCAGTTACGGGGGCACAGATACGCAGTATTTT.

This chain connects TRBV7-8 to TRBJ1-1; TRBD1 agrees at 8 bases. Unmatched junction bases numbered 7, after V lost 5 bases and J lost 5 bases. The length of the CDR3 is 14 residues. Germline V gene lookup returns CDR1 SGHVS and CDR2 FQNEAQ. CDR3 region: CASSGTGSGTEAFF. The DNA for the CDR3 is TGTGCCAGCAGCGGGACAGGTTCGGGGACTGAAGCTTTCTTT. The entire variable domain, with the rest obtained from reference TRBV7-8 and TRBJ1-1, is as follows: GAGVSQSPRYKVAKRGQDVALRCDPISGHVSLFWYQQALGQGPEFLTYFQNEAQLDKSGLPSDRFFAERPEGSVSTLKIQRTQQEDSAVYLCASSGTGSGTEAFFGQGTRLTVV.

This clone was seen just once. This chain joins TRBV14 and TRBJ1-2; D is undetermined. The CDR3 extends over 19 amino acids. Trimming shortened V by 0 bases and J by 4 bases, and 24 bases separated the two germline ends. The germline gives CDR1 SGHDN, CDR2 FVKESK. As DNA, the CDR3 is TGTGCCAGCAGCCAAGAGAGAAAAGGCAGGTCACCGCGGGGCTATGGCTACACCTTC. Residues: CASSQERKGRSPRGYGYTF.

J is TRBJ2-3 and V is TRBV2, with TRBD2 as a possible D gene (6 bases). Per the germline V gene, CDR1 is SNHLY and CDR2 is FYNNEI. This CDR3 region has 15 residues. V was clipped by 5 bases and J by 5 bases, with 17 bases between them. The CDR3: CASSRGTPGVDTQYF. For the CDR3, the DNA is TGTGCCAGCAGTCGCGGGACCCCGGGGGTAGATACGCAGTATTTT.

This clone was observed once. The chain combines TRBV29-1 with TRBJ2-2; D is possibly TRBD1 or TRBD2 (5 bases each). V shed 4 bases and J shed 5 bases, with 11 bases lying between them. Germline CDR1 reads SQVTM; CDR2 reads ANQGSEA. The CDR3 loop spans 13 amino acids. In nucleotides, the CDR3 is TGCAGCGTTGCAGGGACGGCTACCGGGGAGCTGTTTTTT. It specifies CSVAGTATGELFF.

This sequence joins TRBV7-8 and TRBJ2-1; unclear D gene. V was cut by 4 bases and J by 0 bases, with 4 bases left in between. Germline CDR1 SGHVS, CDR2 FQNEAQ. CDR3 length: 13 residues. CDR3 sequence reads: CASSSSSYNEQFF. CDR3 DNA sequence: TGTGCCAGCAGCTCTAGCTCCTACAATGAGCAGTTCTTC.

The chain couples TRBV2 to TRBJ1-6; weak D call: TRBD1 (5 bases). The CDR3 is made up of 14 amino acids. Germline V gives CDR1 SNHLY, CDR2 FYNNEI. Trimming took off 8 bases at V and 5 bases at J, with 13 bases between the two ends. CDR3 nucleotides: TGTGCCAGCTCGGGGGGAGGAAATAATTCACCCCTCCACTTT. This codes for CASSGGGNNSPLHF.

V is TRBV9 and J is TRBJ2-3; D is unclear. V was shortened by 2 bases and J by 2 bases, with 9 bases between the two germline ends. This CDR3 has 14 amino acids. Germline V CDR1 and CDR2: SGDLS, YYNGEE. CDR3 in amino acids: CASSVGRPTDTQYF. The CDR3 coding sequence is TGTGCCAGCAGCGTTGGGCGGCCCACAGATACGCAGTATTTT.

The chain is built from TRBV11-2 and TRBJ2-7; D not resolved. V shed 1 base and J shed 6 bases, with 13 bases lying between them. The CDR3 contains 14 residues. Germline V CDR1 and CDR2: SGHAT, FQNNGV. In DNA form, the CDR3 reads TGTGCCAGCAGCTTAGTACCCCCTAGGGCCGAGCAGTACTTC. This codes for CASSLVPPRAEQYF.

The genes are TRBV5-1 and TRBJ1-4; 8 bases match TRBD1. J gave up 2 bases and V 4 bases, and 19 bases lay outside the gene matches. Germline CDR1 and CDR2: SGHRS and YFSETQ. The CDR3 totals 20 residues. CDR3 in DNA: TGCGCCAGCAGCCCCCTCCCAAGGACAGGGATGGATGGGACTAATGAAAAACTGTTTTTT. This encodes CASSPLPRTGMDGTNEKLFF.

The V and J genes are TRBV2 and TRBJ2-3; 9 bases align to TRBD2. CDR1 and CDR2 from the germline V gene are SNHLY and FYNNEI. The CDR3 is 15 residues long. V shed 3 bases, J shed 8 bases, and the junction held 9 bases outside the gene matches. The DNA of the CDR3 is TGTGCCAGCAGTGATTCGGGACTAGCAGGTGGTACGCAGTATTTT. It translates to CASSDSGLAGGTQYF.

The chain links TRBV25-1 to TRBJ1-5; D is possibly TRBD1 (5 bases). The CDR3 sequence is 13 residues long. The V end lost 3 bases, the J end lost 2 bases, and 5 bases lay between the germline ends. Germline V lookup: CDR1 MGHDK, CDR2 SYGVNS. CDR3 nucleotide sequence: TGTGCCAGCAGTGACAGGGGCAATCAGCCCCAGCATTTT. Translation: CASSDRGNQPQHF.

The chain employs TRBV4-1 and TRBJ2-7, with 9 bases that match TRBD1. The CDR3 spans 15 residues. Germline V CDR1 and CDR2: MGHRA, YSYEKL. V shed 2 bases and J 1 base; nucleotides not matched to a gene: 3. The CDR3 region is CASSQTGQGSYEQYF. The CDR3 DNA is TGCGCCAGCAGCCAAACGGGACAGGGATCCTACGAGCAGTACTTC.

V usage is TRBV5-1 and J usage is TRBJ2-5; TRBD1 might be the D (5 bases). The DNA matches TRBJ2-7 better at its end, which makes the J call doubtful. The CDR3 is made up of 14 amino acids. Germline CDR1 SGHRS, CDR2 YFSETQ. The CDR3 nucleotides read TGCGCCAGCAGTTCCCTATTCGACAGCTACGAGCAGTACTTC. It yields the protein CASSSLFDSYEQYF.